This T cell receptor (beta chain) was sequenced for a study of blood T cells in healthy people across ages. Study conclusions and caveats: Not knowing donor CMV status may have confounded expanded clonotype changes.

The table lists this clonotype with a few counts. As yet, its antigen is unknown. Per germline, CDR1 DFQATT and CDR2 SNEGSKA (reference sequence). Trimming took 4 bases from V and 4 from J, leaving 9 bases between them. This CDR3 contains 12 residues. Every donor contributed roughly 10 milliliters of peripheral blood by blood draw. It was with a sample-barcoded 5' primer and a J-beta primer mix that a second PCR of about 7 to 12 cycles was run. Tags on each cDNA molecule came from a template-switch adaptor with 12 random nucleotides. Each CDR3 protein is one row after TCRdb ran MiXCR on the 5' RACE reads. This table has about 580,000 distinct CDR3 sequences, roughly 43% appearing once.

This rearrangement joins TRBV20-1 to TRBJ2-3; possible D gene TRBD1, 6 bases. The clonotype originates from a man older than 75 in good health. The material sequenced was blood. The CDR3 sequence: CSAIEGADTQYF. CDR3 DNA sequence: TGCAGTGCTATCGAGGGGGCAGATACGCAGTATTTT.